The sequence of this T cell receptor beta chain was determined in a study of cytomegalovirus exposure and HLA in healthy donors. Study results and caveats: Clonal expansion was found to be greater in HLA-associated TCR beta chains than in equally common others in a later analysis. A later analysis linked around 15,000 TCR beta sequences to HLA alleles at 0.05 false discovery rate.

With regard to this clone: Antigen specificity is unknown.

The PCR made use of 60 Vbeta and 13 Jbeta primers. Using immunoSEQ multiplex PCR, the repertoire was profiled, and TCRdb retains in-frame clones only, with some absent. The sample consists of some 140,000 clones, approximately 80% of them appearing once. Looked up from germline, CDR1 is SGDLS and CDR2 is YYNGEE. This CDR3 has 14 residues. The V gene end was trimmed by 1 base and the J gene end by 6 bases; junction bases not matched to a gene: 3. The receptor's source is a woman between 50 and 59 years old in good health and CMV-seropositive. What was sequenced was PBMCs. The chain combines TRBV9 with TRBJ2-1; 8 bases map to TRBD2. The CDR3 is CASSVLAGANEQFF. CDR3 nucleotides: TGTGCCAGCAGCGTACTAGCGGGCGCCAATGAGCAGTTCTTC.